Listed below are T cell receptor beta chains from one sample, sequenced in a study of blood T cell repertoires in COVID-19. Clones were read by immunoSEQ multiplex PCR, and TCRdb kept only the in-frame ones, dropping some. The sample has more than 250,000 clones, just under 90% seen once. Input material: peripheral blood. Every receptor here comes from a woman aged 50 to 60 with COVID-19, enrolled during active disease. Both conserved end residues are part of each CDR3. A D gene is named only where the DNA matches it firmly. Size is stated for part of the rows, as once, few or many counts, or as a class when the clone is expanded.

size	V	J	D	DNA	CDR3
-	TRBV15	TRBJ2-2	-	TGTGCCACTTCCTCCTACAGGGCTCCGAACACCGGGGAGCTGTTTTTT	CATSSYRAPNTGELFF
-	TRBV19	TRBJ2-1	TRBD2	TGTGCCAGCACATCCTGGGGTAGCGGGAGAGGGGAGCAGTTCTTC	CASTSWGSGRGEQFF
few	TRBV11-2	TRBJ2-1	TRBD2	TGTGCCAGCAGGCCTAGCGGACTTACATACAATGAGCAGTTCTTC	CASRPSGLTYNEQFF
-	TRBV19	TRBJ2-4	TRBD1	TGTGCCAGTAGTAGGACAGGGTTTATGAGAAACATTCAGTACTTC	CASSRTGFMRNIQYF
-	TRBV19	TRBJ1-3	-	TGTGCCAGTCGTGGGGCCAGCTCTGGAAACACCATATATTTT	CASRGASSGNTIYF
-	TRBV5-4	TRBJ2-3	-	TGTGCCAGCAGCCTGGACAGTAAAGATACGCAGTATTTT	CASSLDSKDTQYF
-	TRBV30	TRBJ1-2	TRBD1	TGTGCCTGGAGTGTACGACAGGGGATCGGCTACACCTTC	CAWSVRQGIGYTF
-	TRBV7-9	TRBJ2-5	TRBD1	TGTGCCAGCAGCCCAGGACAGGGAGGAAGAGAGACCCAGTACTTC	CASSPGQGGRETQYF
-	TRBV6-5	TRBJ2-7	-	TGTGCCAGCAGTTACTCGTTTAACAGGGACGAGCAGTACTTC	CASSYSFNRDEQYF
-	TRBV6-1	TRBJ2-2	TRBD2	TGTGCCAGCAGTGATACGCGGGGACTAGCGGGAGTTTGGGGCGGGGAGCTGTTTTTT	CASSDTRGLAGVWGGELFF
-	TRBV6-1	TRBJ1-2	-	TGTGCCAGCAGTGAAACAGGAAACTATGGCTACACCTTC	CASSETGNYGYTF
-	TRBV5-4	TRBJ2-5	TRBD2	TGTGCCAGCAGCCTAGCGGGAGGGGGACTCGGGGAGACCCAGTACTTC	CASSLAGGGLGETQYF
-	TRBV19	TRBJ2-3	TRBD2	TGTGCCAGTAGTATGGATAGCGGGAGCACAGATACGCAGTATTTT	CASSMDSGSTDTQYF
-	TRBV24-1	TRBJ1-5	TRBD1	TGTGCCACCAGTGACCCCCGACAGGGAGATCAGCCCCAGCATTTT	CATSDPRQGDQPQHF
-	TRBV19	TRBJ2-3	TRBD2	TGTGCCAGTAGTTCCCCGGGACTAGCGATGCCCGCAGATACGCAGTATTTT	CASSSPGLAMPADTQYF
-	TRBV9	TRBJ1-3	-	TGTGCCAGCAGCGCCTCGACTCGGGTCGGCGGAAACACCATATATTTT	CASSASTRVGGNTIYF
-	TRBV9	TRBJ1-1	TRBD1	TGTGCCAGCAGCGTAGCGAAGGACAGGGGGCGGGCGGGTGAAGCTTTCTTT	CASSVAKDRGRAGEAFF
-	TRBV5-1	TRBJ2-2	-	TGCGCCAGCAGCGAGCGGGACACCGGGGAGCTGTTTTTT	CASSERDTGELFF
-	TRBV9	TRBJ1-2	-	TGTGCCAGCAGCCCCGACAGCAACTATGGCTACACCTTC	CASSPDSNYGYTF
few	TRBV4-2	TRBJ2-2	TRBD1	TGTGCCAGCAGCCGAGACAGGGGGCGAACAAGCGGGGAGCTGTTTTTT	CASSRDRGRTSGELFF
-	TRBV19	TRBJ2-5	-	TGTGCCAGTAGTATAGGTACGGGTCTTCGCGGAGAGACCCAGTACTTC	CASSIGTGLRGETQYF
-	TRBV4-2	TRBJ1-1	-	TGTGCCAGCAGCCAACCCTTAGGACAGTCAATCATGAACACTGAAGCTTTCTTT	CASSQPLGQSIMNTEAFF
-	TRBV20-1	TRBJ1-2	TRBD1	TGCAGTGCTAGTCTGTCAGGGGGATGGGGTGGCTACACCTTC	CSASLSGGWGGYTF
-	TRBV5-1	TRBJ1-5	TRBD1	TGCGCCAGCAGCTCCGGGACAGGCTCCAATCAGCCCCAGCATTTT	CASSSGTGSNQPQHF
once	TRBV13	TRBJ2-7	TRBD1	TGTGCCAGCAGCTACACAGGGGGCAGATCCTACGAGCAGTACTTC	CASSYTGGRSYEQYF
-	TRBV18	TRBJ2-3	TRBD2	TGTGCCAGCTCACCGTCCGGGACTAGCGGCACAGATACGCAGTATTTT	CASSPSGTSGTDTQYF
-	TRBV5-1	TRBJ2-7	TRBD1	TGCGCCAGCAGCTCGGGGGACAGGCAACGCTCCTACGAGCAGTACTTC	CASSSGDRQRSYEQYF
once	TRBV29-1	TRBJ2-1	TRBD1	TGCAGCGTTGACCGGGACAGTCTAAGGAATGAGCAGTTCTTC	CSVDRDSLRNEQFF
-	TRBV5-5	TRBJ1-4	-	TGTGCCAGCAGCTCGGGGACATTGGGAAAACTGTTTTTT	CASSSGTLGKLFF
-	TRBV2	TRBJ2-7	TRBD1	TGTGCCACCCAGGGTGAGGGACAGGGTACCTACGAGCAGTACTTC	CATQGEGQGTYEQYF